This TCR beta chain was profiled in a study of blood T cell repertoires in COVID-19. Profiling relied on immunoSEQ multiplex PCR, and the TCRdb table lists in-frame clones only, not all of them. Among under 250,000 clones listed, 80% were seen once. Sequencing input: peripheral blood. The origin of this receptor is a human donor in a cohort sampled during active COVID-19.

The CDR3 sequence is CASSPHGDSWQETQYF. CDR3 coding DNA: TGTGCCAGCAGCCCGCATGGGGACTCGTGGCAAGAGACCCAGTACTTC. This rearrangement joins TRBV28 to TRBJ2-5; D perhaps matches TRBD2 (6 bases). This CDR3 is 16 amino acids long. V shed 6 bases and J shed 2 bases, with 19 bases lying between them. Germline V gene lookup returns CDR1 MDHEN and CDR2 SYDVKM.